This TCR beta chain originates from a study of cytomegalovirus exposure and HLA in healthy donors. Study-level findings and limits: As a later analysis revealed, the rate of TCR association differed by HLA locus, with DRB1 most and HLA-C fewest. In a later analysis, productive TCRs from donors in an Asian-associated ancestry cluster reportedly carried fewer N-insertions than the cohort mean.

The CDR3 sequence is 12 residues long. Germline CDR1 reads SGHVS; CDR2 reads FQNEAQ. Trimming stripped 2 bases from V and 3 bases from J, with 5 bases between. A few counts support this clone. Its cognate antigen is unknown. The PCR made use of 60 Vbeta and 13 Jbeta primers. The table came from immunoSEQ multiplex PCR; TCRdb's copy has only in-frame clones and leaves some out. The data show roughly 160,000 clones, about 68% seen once. Sequenced input: PBMCs. The chain couples TRBV7-8 to TRBJ2-7; D is undetermined. The sequence was collected from a female donor in good health and CMV-seronegative. CDR3 nucleotides: TGTGCCAGCAGCTTATCAGGCTACGAGCAGTACTTC. It yields the protein CASSLSGYEQYF.